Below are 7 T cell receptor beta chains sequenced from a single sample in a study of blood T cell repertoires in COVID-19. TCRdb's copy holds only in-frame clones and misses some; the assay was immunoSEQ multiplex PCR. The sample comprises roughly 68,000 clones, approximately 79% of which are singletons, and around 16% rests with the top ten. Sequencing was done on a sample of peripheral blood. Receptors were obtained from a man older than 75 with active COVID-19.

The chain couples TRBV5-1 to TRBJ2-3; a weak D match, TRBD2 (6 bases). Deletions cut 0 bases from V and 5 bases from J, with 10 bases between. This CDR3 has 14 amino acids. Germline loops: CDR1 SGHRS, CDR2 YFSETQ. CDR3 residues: CASSLGRGVDTQYF. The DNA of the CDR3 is TGCGCCAGCAGCTTGGGGAGGGGAGTAGATACGCAGTATTTT.

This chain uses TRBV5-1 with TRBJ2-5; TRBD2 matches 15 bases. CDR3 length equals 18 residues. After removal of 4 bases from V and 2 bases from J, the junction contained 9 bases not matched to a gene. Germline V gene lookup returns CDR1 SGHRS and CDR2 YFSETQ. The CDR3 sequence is CASSPPGLAGGLQETQYF. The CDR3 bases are TGCGCCAGCAGCCCTCCGGGACTAGCGGGGGGCCTGCAAGAGACCCAGTACTTC.

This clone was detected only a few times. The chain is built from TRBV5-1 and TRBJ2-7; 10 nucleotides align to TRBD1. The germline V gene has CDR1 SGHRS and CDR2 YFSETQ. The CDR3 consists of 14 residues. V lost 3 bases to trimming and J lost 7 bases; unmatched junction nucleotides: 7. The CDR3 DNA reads TGCGCCAGCAGCTCGGACAGGGGGGTTGATGAGCAGTACTTC. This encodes CASSSDRGVDEQYF.

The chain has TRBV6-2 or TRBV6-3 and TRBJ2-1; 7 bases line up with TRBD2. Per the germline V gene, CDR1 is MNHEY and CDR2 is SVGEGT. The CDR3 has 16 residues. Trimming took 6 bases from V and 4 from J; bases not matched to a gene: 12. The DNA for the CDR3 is TGTGCCAGCAGCCCCCCTTTGGGGAGGGAATACAATGAGCAGTTCTTC. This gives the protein CASSPPLGREYNEQFF.

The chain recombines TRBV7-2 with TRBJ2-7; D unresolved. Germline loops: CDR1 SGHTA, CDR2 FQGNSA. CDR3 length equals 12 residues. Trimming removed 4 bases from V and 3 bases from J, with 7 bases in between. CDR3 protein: CASSSLSYEQYF. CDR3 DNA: TGTGCCAGCAGCTCCCTTAGCTACGAGCAGTACTTC.

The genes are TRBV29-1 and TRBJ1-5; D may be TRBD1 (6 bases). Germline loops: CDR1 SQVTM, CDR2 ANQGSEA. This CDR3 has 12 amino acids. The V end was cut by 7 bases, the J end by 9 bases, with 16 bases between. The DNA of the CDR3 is TGCAGCGGTGGGGGCGCGGGCGGGCCCCAGCATTTT. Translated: CSGGGAGGPQHF.

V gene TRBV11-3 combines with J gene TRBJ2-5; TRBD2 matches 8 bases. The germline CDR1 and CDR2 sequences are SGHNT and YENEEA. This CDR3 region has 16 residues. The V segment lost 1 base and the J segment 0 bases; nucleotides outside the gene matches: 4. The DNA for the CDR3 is TGTGCCAGCAGCTTAGGGAGCGGGGGAAACCAAGAGACCCAGTACTTC. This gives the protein CASSLGSGGNQETQYF.